The 16 T cell receptor beta chains listed next were all sequenced from one sample in a study of T cells in Graves' hyperthyroidism and ophthalmopathy. Researchers took RNA transcripts and amplified the TCR beta CDR3 regions from them. The HTBI primer set was used in a first-round RT-PCR of the TCR CDR3. TCRdb called the multiplex PCR reads again in MiXCR, with one record for every CDR3 protein. The repertoire holds 490,000 or so distinct CDR3 sequences, with about 46% as singletons. The sequenced material came from peripheral blood or thyroid tissue (not recorded which). The receptors stem from an adult woman with Graves' disease, either hyperthyroidism or ophthalmopathy (not recorded which).

This sequence joins TRBV25-1 and TRBJ2-5, with unresolved D. CDR3 length: 11 residues. Germline assignment: CDR1 MGHDK and CDR2 SYGVNS. CDR3 loop: CARDGEETQYF. The CDR3 DNA follows: TGTGCTAGAGATGGGGAAGAGACCCAGTACTTC. The full variable domain, rest sourced from reference TRBV25-1 and TRBJ2-5, is EADIYQTPRYLVIGTGKKITLECSQTMGHDKMYWYQQDPGMELHLIHYSYGVNSTEKGDLSSESTVSRIRTEHFPLTLESARPSHTSQYLCARDGEETQYFGPGTRLLVL.

The CDR3 reads CASRANEQYF. The CDR3 DNA sequence: TGTGCCAGCAGGGCAAACGAGCAGTACTTC. J is TRBJ2-7 and V is TRBV7-9; D ambiguous. Trimming shortened V by 6 bases and J by 5 bases, and 5 bases separated the two germline ends. CDR3 length: 10 amino acids. Per germline, CDR1 SEHNR and CDR2 FQNEAQ (reference sequence).

The CDR3 DNA reads TGTGCCAGCAGCCAAGTGGTGTTAGCGGGAGGGTACAATGAGCAGTTCTTC. Translation: CASSQVVLAGGYNEQFF. The gene calls are TRBV14 and TRBJ2-1, with TRBD2 matching over 11 bases. The length of the CDR3 is 17 residues. V lost 1 base, J lost 4 bases, and 6 bases stayed unmatched. CDR1 and CDR2 from the germline V gene are SGHDN and FVKESK.

This clonotype was counted at least ten times. The chain uses TRBV9 and TRBJ1-1; TRBD1 aligns across 7 bases. Germline CDR1 and CDR2: SGDLS and YYNGEE. The trim removed 1 base at V and 2 bases at J, leaving 14 bases unmatched. This CDR3 is built from 18 residues. CDR3 amino acids: CASSVQGGPTGLNTEAFF. The CDR3, as DNA: TGTGCCAGCAGCGTACAAGGGGGCCCGACAGGCTTAAACACTGAAGCTTTCTTT.

Comments on this clonotype: A read error may be the cause here, since a much bigger clone is one base away. V and J are TRBV3-1 and TRBJ1-1; tentative D call: TRBD1 (6 bases). Germline CDR1 and CDR2: LGHDT and YNNKEL (reference sequence). The CDR3 runs to 13 residues. CDR3 amino acids: CAGRGPKNTEAFF. The CDR3 DNA follows: TGTGCCGGCAGGGGTCCGAAGAACACTGAAGCTTTCTTT.

The rearrangement joins TRBV5-1 to TRBJ1-2; D call uncertain. Germline values: CDR1 SGHRS, CDR2 YFSETQ. The V gene lost 4 bases and the J gene lost 6 bases, with 16 bases spanning the gap. The CDR3 spans 14 residues. CDR3 sequence: CASSGMGSVDGYTF. DNA for the CDR3: TGCGCCAGCAGCGGCATGGGGAGCGTTGATGGCTACACCTTC.

At least ten counts were recorded for this clonotype. This chain joins TRBV29-1 and TRBJ2-5, with a possible D match to TRBD2 (5 bases). Looked up from germline, CDR1 is SQVTM and CDR2 is ANQGSEA. This CDR3 comprises 14 residues. The V and J ends lost 7 bases and 5 bases respectively, with 20 bases between them. CDR3 in amino acids: CSGWAGLHRETQYF. The CDR3 nucleotides are TGCAGCGGATGGGCGGGCCTCCATCGGGAGACCCAGTACTTC.

This clonotype was counted ten times or more. This rearrangement joins TRBV20-1 to TRBJ1-2, with 7 nucleotides matching TRBD1. The CDR3 has 12 amino acids. Trimming removed 6 bases from V and 2 bases from J; junction bases left unmatched: 3. Germline assignment: CDR1 DFQATT and CDR2 SNEGSKA (reference sequence). The CDR3 DNA reads as TGCAGTGCCTCAGGGGGAAACTATGGCTACACCTTC. Residues: CSASGGNYGYTF.

This clonotype showed up many times. The rearrangement joins TRBV19 to TRBJ1-1; D call uncertain. V was shortened by 9 bases and J by 3 bases, with 14 bases between the two germline ends. This CDR3 is 13 amino acids long. The germline V gene encodes CDR1 LNHDA and CDR2 SQIVND (reference sequence). CDR3 nucleotides: TGTGCCAGCCACCATCAAGCGGACACTGAAGCTTTCTTT. It encodes CASHHQADTEAFF.

This clonotype was counted a few times. This chain joins TRBV7-9 and TRBJ1-5, with D possibly matching TRBD1 (6 bases). The CDR3 runs to 13 residues. Trimming removed 5 bases from V and 9 bases from J, with 14 bases in between. Per germline, CDR1 SEHNR and CDR2 FQNEAQ (reference sequence). CDR3 nucleotide sequence: TGTGCCAGCAGCGGGGGCAGGGTGTGGCCCCAGCATTTT. This gives the protein CASSGGRVWPQHF.

This clonotype was observed a few times. The V call is TRBV20-1, the J call TRBJ2-2; 13 bases fit TRBD2. Germline assignment: CDR1 DFQATT and CDR2 SNEGSKA (reference sequence). This CDR3 spans 17 amino acids. The trim removed 3 bases at V and 5 bases at J, leaving 9 bases unmatched. The CDR3 region is CSASSIPGLAGTGELFF. DNA of the CDR3: TGCAGTGCTAGTTCAATCCCGGGACTAGCGGGAACCGGGGAGCTGTTTTTT.

This clonotype was counted ten times or more. The chain combines TRBV14 with TRBJ1-4; D not resolved. V was clipped by 1 base and J by 8 bases, with 8 bases between them. The V gene's germline CDR1 is SGHDN and CDR2 FVKESK. This CDR3 is 13 amino acids long. The CDR3 DNA follows: TGTGCCAGCAGCCAAGGACAAGCAGAAAAACTGTTTTTT. This sequence encodes CASSQGQAEKLFF.

This clonotype came up many times. The J gene is TRBJ1-1, the V gene TRBV5-6; D is ambiguous. The ends were cut back, 1 base at V and 0 bases at J, with 10 bases in the middle. This CDR3 region has 15 residues. Germline CDR1 is SGHDT and CDR2 is YYEEEE. The CDR3 DNA sequence: TGTGCCAGCAGCTTGTCGCTATTTATGAACACTGAAGCTTTCTTT. It translates to CASSLSLFMNTEAFF.

This clonotype was observed many times. The chain combines TRBV29-1 with TRBJ1-2; unclear D gene. Germline CDR1 reads SQVTM; CDR2 reads ANQGSEA. The CDR3 contains 11 residues. Trimming removed 6 bases from V and 7 bases from J, with 12 bases in between. This CDR3 is CSVTEVTGYTF. Here the CDR3 DNA reads TGCAGCGTCACAGAAGTTACTGGCTACACCTTC.

This clonotype has a count of ten or more. The chain is built from TRBV4-1 and TRBJ1-2; a weak D match, TRBD1 (6 bases). The V gene lost 3 bases and the J gene lost 8 bases, with 22 bases spanning the gap. This CDR3 is 16 amino acids long. CDR1 is MGHRA, CDR2 YSYEKL, per germline. For the CDR3, the DNA is TGCGCCAGCAGCCACCCCCCTAAGGGCAGGGGAAACGGCTACACCTTC. It translates to CASSHPPKGRGNGYTF.

This rearrangement joins TRBV14 to TRBJ2-7, with 14 bases fitting TRBD2. J was trimmed by 4 bases and V by 5 bases; bases with no gene match: 13. CDR3 length: 18 amino acids. Germline CDR1 and CDR2: SGHDN and FVKESK. The CDR3 loop is CASSGGRGTSGSYYEQYF. The CDR3 nucleotides are TGTGCCAGCAGCGGCGGGCGGGGGACTAGCGGGAGTTATTACGAGCAGTACTTC.